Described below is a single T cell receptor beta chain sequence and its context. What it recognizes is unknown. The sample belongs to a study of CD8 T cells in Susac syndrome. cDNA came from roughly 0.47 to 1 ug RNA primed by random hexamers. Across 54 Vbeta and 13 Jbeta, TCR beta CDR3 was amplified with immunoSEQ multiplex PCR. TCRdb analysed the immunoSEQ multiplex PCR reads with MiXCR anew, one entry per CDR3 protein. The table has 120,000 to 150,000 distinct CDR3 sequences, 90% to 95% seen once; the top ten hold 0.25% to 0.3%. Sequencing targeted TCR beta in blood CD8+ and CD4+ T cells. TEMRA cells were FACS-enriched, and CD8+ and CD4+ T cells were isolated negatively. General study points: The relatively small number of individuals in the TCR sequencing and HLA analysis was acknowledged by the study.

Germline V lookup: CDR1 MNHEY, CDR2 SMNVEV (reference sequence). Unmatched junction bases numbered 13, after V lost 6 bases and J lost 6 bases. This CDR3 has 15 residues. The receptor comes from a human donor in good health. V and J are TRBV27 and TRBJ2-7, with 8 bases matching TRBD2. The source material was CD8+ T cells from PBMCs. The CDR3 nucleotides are TGTGCCAGCAGCGCCGCCTGGACTAGCTCGAGCGAGCAGTACTTC. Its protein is CASSAAWTSSSEQYF.